This T cell receptor beta chain appears in the sequencing data of a study of T cell repertoires in cytomegalovirus infection. Regarding the study as a whole: Of the TCR beta families, the public ones yielded a cumulative frequency that identified carriers of CMV plus the relevant HLA. CMV-specific HLA-C-restricted TCR beta clonotypes dominated the ex vivo response.

TCRdb recomputed calls from the reads with MiXCR, one row per CDR3 protein. Here the sample spans nearly 650,000 distinct CDR3 sequences, approximately 24% being singletons. This clonotype was seen a few times. Antigen unknown. The V end lost 4 bases, the J end lost 8 bases, and 17 bases lay between the germline ends. Germline V gives CDR1 SGHDN, CDR2 FVKESK. The CDR3 length is 15 residues. The V and J genes are TRBV14 and TRBJ1-4, with D unclear. The source is a human donor in good health (CMV status not recorded). Some clones in this sample may be carry-over from other donors' samples. The material sequenced was CD8+ T cells from PBMCs. CDR3 sequence (DNA): TGTGCCAGCAGCCGCGACATGGGGTTCGGGGAAAAACTGTTTTTT. Its protein product is CASSRDMGFGEKLFF.